This TCR beta chain was sequenced in a study of tumor-infiltrating lymphocytes in primary liver carcinoma. Study results and limitations: Lesser overlap characterized tumor-adjacent and tumor-blood pairs relative to tumor region pairs. Top clones occupying all five tumor regions numbered only about 8-25%.

The input was approximately 500 ng total RNA; TCR beta cDNA was made from it with a constant-region primer. Slightly modified ARM-PCR with three nested multiplex PCR rounds yielded TCR beta libraries. The first two PCR rounds, nine to ten cycles each, used TRBV1-TRBV30 forward primers and a C-beta reverse primer. TCRdb called the multiplex PCR reads again in MiXCR, with one record for every CDR3 protein. The sample carries more than 50,000 distinct CDR3 sequences, 70% to 80% recorded once. This CDR3 has 14 amino acids. Trimming left V 4 bases short and J 6 bases short, with 14 bases between. CDR1 is SGHAT and CDR2 is FQNNGV in the germline V gene. With respect to this clonotype: Its antigen is unidentified.

Both RNA and DNA were isolated together from approximately 20-30 mg of bulk tissue that had not been sorted. Each tumor had five separate regions sampled. This receptor was taken from a man aged 35 to 55 with primary liver carcinoma and hepatitis B virus infection. The chain uses TRBV11-2 and TRBJ2-3; D gene uncertain. The sequenced sample consisted of liver tumor tissue from sampling region 2. Documented subset: tumor region T2, inferior pole. The CDR3 DNA is TGTGCCAGCAGCTCCCTGCTAGGGTCCGATACGCAGTATTTT. Translation gives CASSSLLGSDTQYF. Drawing the rest from reference TRBV11-2 and TRBJ2-3, the complete variable domain is EAGVAQSPRYKIIEKRQSVAFWCNPISGHATLYWYQQILGQGPKLLIQFQNNGVVDDSQLPKDRFSAERLKGVDSTLKIQPAKLEDSAVYLCASSSLLGSDTQYFGPGTRLTVL.